These 22 T cell receptor beta chains came from one sample sequenced in a study of OX40 agonist ivuxolimab in advanced cancers. TCRdb's copy holds only in-frame clones and misses some; the assay was immunoSEQ multiplex PCR. This sample has 66,000 or so clones, with approximately 77% found just once. The sequences come from CD4+ or CD8+ T cells sorted from blood, collected in a trial of the OX40 agonist ivuxolimab. These receptors were collected from an adult with an advanced solid tumor such as melanoma, head and neck, liver or kidney cancer.

The chain joins TRBV6-5 to TRBJ2-7; TRBD1 matches at 10 bases. Germline lookup yields CDR1 MNHEY and CDR2 SVGAGI. This CDR3 comprises 14 residues. Trimming cost V 7 bases and J 0 bases; bases outside gene matches: 3. In DNA, the CDR3 is TGTGCCAGCAAACGGACAGGGGGCTCCTACGAGCAGTACTTC. Its translation: CASKRTGGSYEQYF.

This chain joins TRBV5-1 and TRBJ1-2, with no clear D. The CDR3 has 14 amino acids. Germline assignment: CDR1 SGHRS and CDR2 YFSETQ. Trimming removed 4 bases at V and 0 bases at J, with 10 bases between. CDR3 coding DNA: TGCGCCAGCAGCCAAGACCGAGCTAACTATGGCTACACCTTC. This gives the protein CASSQDRANYGYTF.

This chain links TRBV9 with TRBJ1-6, with no clear D. Trimming took 4 bases from V and 6 from J, leaving 5 bases between them. The length of the CDR3 is 12 residues. Germline values: CDR1 SGDLS, CDR2 YYNGEE. The CDR3, as DNA: TGTGCCAGCAGCTCCAGTAATTCACCCCTCCACTTT. Its protein product is CASSSSNSPLHF. The full variable domain, its missing parts supplied by reference TRBV9 and TRBJ1-6, is DSGVTQTPKHLITATGQRVTLRCSPRSGDLSVYWYQQSLDQGLQFLIQYYNGEERAKGNILERFSAQQFPDLHSELNLSSLELGDSALYFCASSSSNSPLHFGNGTRLTVT.

This chain joins TRBV6-5 and TRBJ2-7, with a weak D call TRBD1 (5 bases). The CDR3 loop spans 15 amino acids. The germline gives CDR1 MNHEY, CDR2 SVGAGI. Trimming pared 4 bases from V and 3 bases from J, leaving 16 bases between. Here the CDR3 reads CASSSPGLGVYEQYF. CDR3 DNA: TGTGCCAGCAGTTCTCCGGGCCTAGGGGTCTACGAGCAGTACTTC.

This chain joins TRBV4-1 and TRBJ1-2, with 8 bases that match TRBD1. Germline trimming cut 4 bases from V and 4 bases from J; bases unmatched to any gene: 2. The CDR3 has 13 amino acids. In germline, CDR1 is MGHRA, CDR2 YSYEKL. DNA of the CDR3: TGCGCCAGCAGCCCCACAGGGGGCTATGGCTACACCTTC. Translated: CASSPTGGYGYTF.

This clone was picked up a small number of times. This chain links TRBV2 with TRBJ2-3; possibly TRBD2 for D (6 bases). Germline V gene sequence: CDR1 SNHLY, CDR2 FYNNEI. The CDR3 sequence is 13 residues long. With 5 bases removed from V and 3 bases from J, the gap between germline ends came to 9 bases. For the CDR3, the DNA is TGTGCCAGCAGTCTAGCGTGGACAGATACGCAGTATTTT. It encodes CASSLAWTDTQYF.

The sample holds one count of this clone. Other DNA sequences in this specimen translate into the identical CDR3. The rearrangement links TRBV4-3 to TRBJ1-2; possibly TRBD1 for D (5 bases). This CDR3 is 16 amino acids long. V was clipped by 6 bases and J by 8 bases, with 25 bases between them. The germline V gene has CDR1 LGHNA and CDR2 YSLEER. The CDR3 sequence: CASSQQPQGAGEGYTF. CDR3 sequence (DNA): TGCGCCAGCAGTCAACAGCCGCAAGGGGCAGGAGAAGGCTACACCTTC.

The gene calls are TRBV19 and TRBJ1-5, with D perhaps matching TRBD1 (5 bases). Trimming took off 5 bases at V and 11 bases at J, with 16 bases between the two ends. CDR1 and CDR2 (germline): LNHDA, SQIVND (reference sequence). This CDR3 has 13 residues. The CDR3 sequence: CASSVRDFGTQHF. For the CDR3, the DNA is TGTGCCAGTAGTGTAAGGGACTTTGGGACCCAGCATTTT. The full variable domain, with the rest looked up from reference TRBV19 and TRBJ1-5, is DGGITQSPKYLFRKEGQNVTLSCEQNLNHDAMYWYRQDPGQGLRLIYYSQIVNDFQKGDIAEGYSVSREKKESFPLTVTSAQKNPTAFYLCASSVRDFGTQHFGDGTRLSIL.

The CDR3 DNA sequence: TGTGCCAGCAGGGTGGTTGAGTATTTT. It encodes CASRVVEYF. This chain connects TRBV27 to TRBJ2-3; D is ambiguous. This CDR3 has 9 residues. Germline V gene lookup returns CDR1 MNHEY and CDR2 SMNVEV (reference sequence). Deletions cut 6 bases from V and 13 bases from J, with 8 bases between.

The chain carries TRBV6-6 and TRBJ1-3; D gene uncertain. Germline CDR1 reads MNHNY; CDR2 reads SVGAGI (reference sequence). The CDR3 sequence is 15 residues long. With 2 bases removed from V and 0 bases from J, the gap between germline ends came to 8 bases. CDR3 amino acids: CASSYAGSSGNTIYF. The CDR3 nucleotides are TGTGCCAGCAGTTACGCAGGCAGCTCTGGAAACACCATATATTTT.

This rearrangement joins TRBV4-1 to TRBJ2-2, with a tentative D call TRBD2 (5 bases). Trimming removed 2 bases from V and 0 bases from J, with 7 bases in between. Germline V gene data show CDR1 as MGHRA and CDR2 as YSYEKL. The CDR3 is made up of 15 amino acids. CDR3 protein: CASSQLGANTGELFF. CDR3 nucleotides: TGCGCCAGCAGCCAACTCGGGGCGAACACCGGGGAGCTGTTTTTT.

The chain couples TRBV5-4 to TRBJ2-3; TRBD2 agrees at 9 bases. V lost 4 bases to trimming and J lost 1 base; unmatched junction nucleotides: 4. The V gene's germline CDR1 is SGHNT and CDR2 YYREEE (reference sequence). The CDR3 has 15 amino acids. CDR3 residues: CASSGQRGGTDTQYF. CDR3 bases: TGTGCCAGCAGCGGACAGCGGGGGGGCACAGATACGCAGTATTTT.

This clone occurred many times. This specimen includes other DNA sequences encoding the same CDR3. J is TRBJ2-5 and V is TRBV2, with D perhaps matching TRBD1 (5 bases). Germline lookup yields CDR1 SNHLY and CDR2 FYNNEI. The V and J ends lost 6 bases and 1 base respectively, with 9 bases between them. This CDR3 contains 13 residues. CDR3 sequence: CASRGQGQETQYF. CDR3 DNA: TGTGCCAGCAGGGGGCAGGGCCAAGAGACCCAGTACTTC. Based on the CDR3 plus reference TRBV2 and TRBJ2-5, the full variable domain is EPEVTQTPSHQVTQMGQEVILRCVPISNHLYFYWYRQILGQKVEFLVSFYNNEISEKSEIFDDQFSVERPDGSNFTLKIRSTKLEDSAMYFCASRGQGQETQYFGPGTRLLVL.

This clone is a singleton in its sample. The chain has TRBV5-5 and TRBJ2-4; 9 positions match TRBD2. CDR1 is SGHKS, CDR2 YYEKEE, per germline (reference sequence). This CDR3 comprises 14 residues. The J segment lost 10 bases and the V segment lost 0 bases, leaving 5 bases of the junction unmatched. The CDR3 region is CASSLDSGRDIQYF. The CDR3 region has the DNA TGTGCCAGCAGCTTGGATAGCGGGAGAGATATTCAGTACTTC.

This clone was counted only a few times. CDR3 residues: CAWTQIRTGGGYGYTF. The CDR3 DNA is TGTGCCTGGACCCAGATCCGGACAGGGGGCGGCTATGGCTACACCTTC. The chain combines TRBV30 with TRBJ1-2; 11 bases agree with TRBD1. Germline CDR1 reads GTSNPN; CDR2 reads SVGIG (reference sequence). Losses at the gene ends were 4 bases for V and 4 bases for J; bases not matched to a gene: 11. The CDR3 sequence is 16 residues long. Complete variable domain (other parts from reference TRBV30 and TRBJ1-2): SQTIHQWPATLVQPVGSPLSLECTVEGTSNPNLYWYRQAAGRGLQLLFYSVGIGQISSEVPQNLSASRPQDRQFILSSKKLLLSDSGFYLCAWTQIRTGGGYGYTFGSGTRLTVV.

The chain's CDR3 is CASSKLGTVLEQYF. In DNA, the CDR3 is TGTGCCAGCAGTAAGCTCGGGACAGTTCTCGAGCAGTACTTC. The gene calls are TRBV6-1 and TRBJ2-7; 7 bases agree with TRBD1. Germline V lookup: CDR1 MNHNS, CDR2 SASEGT. Trimming removed 5 bases from V and 6 bases from J; junction bases left unmatched: 10. The CDR3 runs to 14 residues.

The CDR3 protein is CAISETSAYQETQYF. CDR3 coding DNA: TGTGCCATCAGTGAGACGTCGGCCTACCAAGAGACCCAGTACTTC. The gene calls are TRBV10-3 and TRBJ2-5; D gene ambiguous. With 2 bases removed from V and 0 bases from J, the gap between germline ends came to 10 bases. Germline CDR1 ENHRY, CDR2 SYGVKD. The CDR3 runs 15 residues.

The chain combines TRBV18 with TRBJ2-7; weak D call: TRBD2 (6 bases). V lost 0 bases and J lost 6, with 18 bases in between. The CDR3 loop spans 16 amino acids. Germline V gene data show CDR1 as KGHSH and CDR2 as LQKENI. CDR3 amino acids: CASSPPAAGRGSEQYF. CDR3 coding DNA: TGTGCCAGCTCACCACCCGCAGCGGGTCGAGGCAGCGAGCAGTACTTC. The full variable domain, completed using reference TRBV18 and TRBJ2-7, is NAGVMQNPRHLVRRRGQEARLRCSPMKGHSHVYWYRQLPEEGLKFMVYLQKENIIDESGMPKERFSAEFPKEGPSILRIQQVVRGDSAAYFCASSPPAAGRGSEQYFGPGTRLTVT.

The rearrangement uses TRBV4-1 and TRBJ2-1; D uncertain. V was cut by 3 bases and J by 7 bases, with 10 bases left in between. Germline loops: CDR1 MGHRA, CDR2 YSYEKL. The CDR3 consists of 13 residues. The DNA of the CDR3 is TGCGCCAGCAGCCACACCCGTAAGAATGAGCAGTTCTTC. Amino acids: CASSHTRKNEQFF.

The chain carries TRBV18 and TRBJ1-2; 9 nucleotides match TRBD1. This CDR3 is built from 13 residues. The germline CDR1 and CDR2 sequences are KGHSH and LQKENI. Trimming removed 8 bases from V and 7 bases from J; junction bases left unmatched: 8. This CDR3 reads CASTGQGIRGYTF. The CDR3 DNA follows: TGTGCCAGCACGGGACAGGGAATTCGTGGCTACACCTTC.

This chain joins TRBV9 and TRBJ2-3; D possibly corresponds to TRBD2 (5 bases). Germline CDR1 and CDR2: SGDLS and YYNGEE. V dropped 3 bases and J dropped 2 bases, with 10 bases sitting between them. The CDR3 is 14 amino acids. The CDR3 reads CASSDREYTDTQYF. CDR3 in DNA: TGTGCCAGCAGCGATAGGGAGTACACAGATACGCAGTATTTT. Full variable domain (outside the CDR3, taken from reference TRBV9 and TRBJ2-3): DSGVTQTPKHLITATGQRVTLRCSPRSGDLSVYWYQQSLDQGLQFLIQYYNGEERAKGNILERFSAQQFPDLHSELNLSSLELGDSALYFCASSDREYTDTQYFGPGTRLTVL.

This clone was observed a handful of times. CDR3 amino acids: CASSLGRGWNTIYF. The CDR3 DNA reads as TGTGCCAGCAGCTTAGGCAGGGGCTGGAACACCATATATTTT. J is TRBJ1-3 and V is TRBV7-9, with D maybe TRBD1 (6 bases). This CDR3 spans 14 amino acids. Deletions cut 1 base from V and 7 bases from J, with 11 bases between. Germline CDR1 is SEHNR and CDR2 is FQNEAQ (reference sequence).